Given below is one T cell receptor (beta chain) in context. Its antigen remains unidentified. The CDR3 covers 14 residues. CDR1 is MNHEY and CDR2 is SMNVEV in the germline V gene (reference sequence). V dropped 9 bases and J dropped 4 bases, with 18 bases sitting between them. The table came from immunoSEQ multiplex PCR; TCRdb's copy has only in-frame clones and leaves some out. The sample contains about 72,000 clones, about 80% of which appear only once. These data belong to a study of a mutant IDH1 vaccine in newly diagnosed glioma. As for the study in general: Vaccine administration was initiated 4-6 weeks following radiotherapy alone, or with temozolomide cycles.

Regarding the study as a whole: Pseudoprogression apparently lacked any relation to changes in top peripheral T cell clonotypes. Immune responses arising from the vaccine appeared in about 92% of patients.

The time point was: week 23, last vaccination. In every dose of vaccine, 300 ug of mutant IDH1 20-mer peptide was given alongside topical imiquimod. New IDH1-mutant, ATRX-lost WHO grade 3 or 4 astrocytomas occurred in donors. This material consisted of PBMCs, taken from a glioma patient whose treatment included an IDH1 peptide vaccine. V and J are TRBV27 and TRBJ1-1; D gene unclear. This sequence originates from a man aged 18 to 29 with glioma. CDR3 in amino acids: CASHKAGYATEAFF. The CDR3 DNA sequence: TGTGCCAGTCATAAAGCCGGGTATGCCACTGAAGCTTTCTTT.